The next 8 T cell receptor beta chains were all read from a single sample in a study of control samples from healthy donors and cancer patients. Libraries were prepared by immunoSEQ multiplex PCR; TCRdb keeps only in-frame clonotypes and omits some of them. The repertoire holds some 130,000 clones, with around nine tenths as singletons. The material sequenced was blood. These receptors all stem from a man aged 40-50 years in good health.

Only a few counts were recorded for this clone. The genes are TRBV5-1 and TRBJ2-7, with a possible D match to TRBD2 (5 bases). From germline, CDR1 is SGHRS and CDR2 YFSETQ. The CDR3 has 15 amino acids. Trimming shortened V by 4 bases and J by 5 bases, and 19 bases separated the two germline ends. For the CDR3, the DNA is TGCGCCAGCAGCCCAGAGGAAGGAGGAGGAAACGAGCAGTACTTC. This translates into CASSPEEGGGNEQYF.

J is TRBJ2-5 and V is TRBV6-4; 13 nucleotides match TRBD2. The length of the CDR3 is 19 residues. Germline CDR1 MRHNA, CDR2 SNTAGT. Trimming took 4 bases from V and 1 from J; bases not matched to a gene: 12. The CDR3 DNA is TGTGCCAGCAGTGCCAACCGGACTAGCGGGGGAGAACCCCAAGAGACCCAGTACTTC. Its translation is CASSANRTSGGEPQETQYF.

The chain uses TRBV16 and TRBJ1-2; D is possibly TRBD1 (5 bases). The CDR3 is 16 amino acids. Germline V lookup: CDR1 KGHSY, CDR2 FQNENV. V was pared by 2 bases and J by 8 bases, with 21 bases between. This CDR3 is CASSQEVVKGAGGYTF. The CDR3 nucleotides are TGTGCCAGCAGCCAAGAAGTCGTGAAAGGGGCAGGGGGCTACACCTTC.

Worth noting for this clone: This CDR3 is also generated by other DNA sequences in the sample. The chain has TRBV9 and TRBJ2-7; D tentatively fits TRBD1 or TRBD2 (5 bases each). The CDR3 totals 14 residues. The V gene's germline CDR1 is SGDLS and CDR2 YYNGEE. Trimming took off 4 bases at V and 3 bases at J, with 14 bases between the two ends. The CDR3 DNA reads TGTGCCAGCAGCCCCGGGACGGCTAACTACGAGCAGTACTTC. Amino acid sequence: CASSPGTANYEQYF.

The genes are TRBV5-1 and TRBJ2-7; maybe TRBD1 (6 bases). CDR1 is SGHRS and CDR2 is YFSETQ in the germline V gene. Trimming took off 2 bases at V and 2 bases at J, with 20 bases between the two ends. The CDR3 length is 17 residues. CDR3 sequence reads: CASSLATDSYGTYEQYF. Written as DNA, the CDR3 is TGCGCCAGCAGCTTAGCTACGGACAGCTACGGAACCTACGAGCAGTACTTC. Using reference TRBV5-1 and TRBJ2-7 for the parts outside the CDR3, the full variable domain is KAGVTQTPRYLIKTRGQQVTLSCSPISGHRSVSWYQQTPGQGLQFLFEYFSETQRNKGNFPGRFSGRQFSNSRSEMNVSTLELGDSALYLCASSLATDSYGTYEQYFGPGTRLTVT.

The rearrangement joins TRBV29-1 to TRBJ1-1; 9 nucleotides line up with TRBD1. The CDR3 is made up of 14 amino acids. Germline assignment: CDR1 SQVTM and CDR2 ANQGSEA. Germline trimming cut 7 bases from V and 7 bases from J; bases unmatched to any gene: 13. Here the CDR3 reads CSAHWGQGIGEAFF. The CDR3 DNA sequence: TGCAGCGCTCATTGGGGACAGGGTATTGGTGAAGCTTTCTTT.

The chain is built from TRBV24-1 and TRBJ1-2, with D unclear. The germline gives CDR1 KGHDR, CDR2 SFDVKD. CDR3 size: 13 residues. Trimming shortened V by 5 bases and J by 8 bases, and 14 bases separated the two germline ends. CDR3 bases: TGTGCCACCAGTGGCAGGAGGGAAGAGGGCTACACCTTC. This translates into CATSGRREEGYTF.

This chain connects TRBV28 to TRBJ2-1, with 12 positions matching TRBD1. Germline CDR1 and CDR2: MDHEN and SYDVKM. This CDR3 contains 17 residues. The junction had 15 bases not matched to a gene; V was cut back by 7 bases and J by 8 bases. CDR3 sequence reads: CASTPPPGTGGFDEQFF. As DNA, the CDR3 is TGTGCCAGCACCCCCCCTCCCGGGACAGGGGGCTTCGATGAGCAGTTCTTC.